This T cell receptor beta chain was documented in a study of beta chain features in type 1 diabetes. General study findings and limits: Moderate yet significant TCRB CDR3 shortening was seen in Type 1 diabetes patients in all four CD4+ subsets.

Sequencing targeted expressed TCRB transcripts, as all isolated RNA had been reverse transcribed. Produced via immunoSEQ multiplex PCR; TCRdb's table is partial and in-frame only. This sample has 250,000 to 350,000 clones, with around 15% found just once. On this clone: Its cognate antigen is unknown.

Trimming shortened V by 1 base and J by 2 bases, and 11 bases separated the two germline ends. Germline loops: CDR1 LNHNV, CDR2 YYDKDF (reference sequence). The CDR3 is 15 residues long. V usage is TRBV15 and J usage is TRBJ1-2; D unclear. Sequenced material: central memory CD4+ T cells from blood. The TCR comes from a man aged 30 to 39 in good health. The CDR3 region has the DNA TGTGCCACCAGCAGAGGAAGGACCGCCAACTATGGCTACACCTTC. Residues: CATSRGRTANYGYTF.